The entry below describes one T cell receptor beta chain. The antigen is not known. The source of the sample is a study of identical twins. Broader study findings: Cross-sectional statistics underpinned the conclusions; the same donors were not followed. Excess twin sharing in beta out-of-frame sequences was weaker. Insertion counts were lower in abundant cord blood beta clonotypes, a trend that memory repertoires did not show. Alpha sequences out of frame and shared by twins had excess low generation probability.

Each CDR3 protein is one row after TCRdb ran MiXCR on the 5' RACE reads. The sample contains a few hundred thousand distinct CDR3 sequences, around 18% of which appear only once. The V end was cut by 2 bases, the J end by 0 bases, with 14 bases between. Germline CDR1 reads MNHEY; CDR2 reads SVGAGI. The CDR3 totals 16 residues. The sequence derives from a man aged 50 or older in good health. V is TRBV6-5 and J is TRBJ2-7; the D gene is possibly TRBD2 (6 bases). Sequences were obtained from naive T cells sorted from blood. CDR3 bases: TGTGCCAGCAGTTACGGAAGGGCGGGGATCTCCTACGAGCAGTACTTC. This codes for CASSYGRAGISYEQYF.